The sequence of this TCR beta chain was determined in a study of T cell changes during pregnancy in multiple sclerosis. Trimming stripped 3 bases from V and 3 bases from J, with 15 bases between. This CDR3 spans 15 amino acids. CDR1 and CDR2 (germline): SGHRS, YFSETQ. The protocol was immunoSEQ multiplex PCR, while the TCRdb copy is restricted to in-frame clones and leaves out a portion. The data contain some 37,000 clones, over 75% of them singletons. The chain has TRBV5-1 and TRBJ1-1; a weak D match, TRBD1 (6 bases). The source is a female donor with multiple sclerosis, enrolled in a pregnancy study. The input for sequencing was CD8+ T cells from peripheral blood mononuclear cells, taken in the third trimester of pregnancy. CDR3 bases: TGCGCCAGCAGCTCGATACAGGGCCCGGACACTGAAGCTTTCTTT. Residues: CASSSIQGPDTEAFF.